Reported below is one TCR beta chain. Its antigen is still unknown. This entry comes from a study of long-term antiretroviral therapy in people with HIV. Findings and caveats of the study: Specimen acquisition occurred between the mid-2000s and the late 2010s, potentially under older ART regimens. Relative to control repertoires, HIV repertoires exhibited narrower CDR3 length ranges.

Cryopreserved PBMC samples of roughly 0.85-11 million cells were used for DNA extraction. V shed 1 base and J shed 5 bases, with 11 bases lying between them. The CDR3 consists of 14 residues. Germline V gene sequence: CDR1 LNHDA, CDR2 SQIVND (reference sequence). immunoSEQ v3.0 was run at survey level. Using immunoSEQ multiplex PCR, the repertoire was profiled, and TCRdb retains in-frame clones only, with some absent. Here the sample spans about 21,000 clones, about 86% being singletons. Material: unsorted PBMCs, obtained 1.3 years after starting antiretroviral therapy. The source of this sequence is a man in his 60s with HIV. This sequence joins TRBV19 and TRBJ2-5; D remains unclear. DNA for the CDR3: TGTGCCAGTAGTATAGTTTGGGGATCCGAGACCCAGTACTTC. Translating it yields CASSIVWGSETQYF. Based on the CDR3 plus reference TRBV19 and TRBJ2-5, the full variable domain is DGGITQSPKYLFRKEGQNVTLSCEQNLNHDAMYWYRQDPGQGLRLIYYSQIVNDFQKGDIAEGYSVSREKKESFPLTVTSAQKNPTAFYLCASSIVWGSETQYFGPGTRLLVL.